This T cell receptor (beta chain) originates from a study of T cell responses to AZD1222 COVID-19 vaccine. Study results and limitations: Researchers report vaccine-associated CD4 TCRs spanning spike, with dominance at 160-218 and 743-854. White British ancestry dominated among donors, who included more females, and clonal diversity was possibly underestimated.

Here immunoSEQ multiplex PCR was the method, and the copy in TCRdb shows in-frame clones only, minus some. The sample has about 110,000 clones; roughly 87% are singletons. Germline lookup yields CDR1 SSHAT and CDR2 FNYEAQ (reference sequence). With 5 bases clipped from V and 4 bases from J, the junction kept 6 bases outside the gene matches. The CDR3 covers 15 residues. As for this clone: Its matching antigen is unknown.

The receptor's source is an adult in good health. This chain connects TRBV7-7 to TRBJ2-1; the match to TRBD1 covers 9 bases. The material was peripheral blood, obtained on day 0 of AZD1222 vaccination. The CDR3 is CASSPGTGLYNEQFF. The CDR3 region has the DNA TGTGCCAGCAGCCCCGGGACAGGGTTATACAATGAGCAGTTCTTC.